This T cell receptor (beta chain) emerged from a study of breast tumors, draining lymph nodes, adjacent tissues. One entry per CDR3 protein results from TCRdb running MiXCR on the multiplex PCR reads. The sample gives tens of thousands of distinct CDR3 sequences, roughly 30% of which show up once; over 6.5% is in the top ten. Between the trimmed V and J ends, which lost 1 base and 6 bases, there was a span of 11 bases. The length of the CDR3 is 14 residues. Germline values: CDR1 SEHNR, CDR2 FQNEAQ (reference sequence). The lymph nodes were axillary draining lymph nodes from breast cancer patients. This clonotype was seen repeatedly, ten times or more.

The sequence came from a female donor with breast cancer. Some clones in this sample may be carry-over from other donors' samples. This chain links TRBV7-9 with TRBJ2-3; D is unresolved. Specimen: axillary lymph node tissue. The CDR3 loop is CASSLDRARDTQYF. The CDR3 coding sequence is TGTGCCAGCAGCTTAGACCGAGCTAGGGATACGCAGTATTTT.